This is a list of T cell receptor beta chains from one sample in a study of T cells in Graves' hyperthyroidism and ophthalmopathy. TCRdb ran MiXCR on the multiplex PCR reads and lists one entry per CDR3 protein. The sample lists 500,000 to 550,000 distinct CDR3 sequences; roughly 20% were seen once. Sequencing was performed on blood. The receptors were gathered from a young man with Graves' hyperthyroidism. Each CDR3 is given with its conserved first and last residue. The order of the fields is V gene, CDR3 protein.

V: TRBV30; CDR3: CAWTGTYTEAFF
V: TRBV27; CDR3: CASSLKPSPTYEQYF
V: TRBV2; CDR3: CASTPPRDSYEQYF
V: TRBV9; CDR3: CASSVGTGGGYEQYF
V: TRBV6-1; CDR3: CASSDGGGGSDYGYTF
V: TRBV6-5; CDR3: CASSYAPDRNTEAFF
V: TRBV28; CDR3: CASSLQGLTEYEQYF
V: TRBV7-3; CDR3: CASSLSTLVGDSGANVLTF
V: TRBV19; CDR3: CASNLQGGPWNTEAFF
V: TRBV11-1; CDR3: CASSSRSGGASGGYTF
V: TRBV6-1; CDR3: CASTLDGYTEAFF
V: TRBV6-1; CDR3: CASSATGRLTEAFF